The clone carrying this T cell receptor beta chain has a single count. Its antigen remains unknown. Reverse transcription of roughly 0.5 to 1 ug RNA was performed with random hexamers. The immunoSEQ assay covered 54 Vbeta and 13 Jbeta segments for CDR3. Each CDR3 protein is one row after TCRdb ran MiXCR on the immunoSEQ multiplex PCR reads. There are some 260,000 distinct CDR3 sequences in the sample; about 85% occur only once, and approximately 0.12% lies in the top ten. This entry is derived from a study of CD8 T cells in Susac syndrome. Broader study findings: TCR sequencing and HLA analysis covered a relatively small number of individuals.

CD8+ and CD4+ T cells circulating in blood were sequenced for TCR beta. The multiple sclerosis control group comprised treatment-naive patients with stable or active relapsing-remitting disease. The sample was CD8+ T cells from PBMCs. The TCR was taken from a human donor with multiple sclerosis.

CDR3 in DNA: TGTGCCAGCAGCTTCGGGAAGGACAGAAACACCGGGGAGCTGTTTTTT. This sequence encodes CASSFGKDRNTGELFF. The V call is TRBV7-3, the J call TRBJ2-2, with D possibly being TRBD1 (6 bases). This CDR3 is 16 amino acids long. Germline CDR1 reads SGHTA; CDR2 reads FQGTGA. V dropped 3 bases and J dropped 2 bases, with 13 bases sitting between them.